The clone carrying this T cell receptor beta chain was counted ten times or more. Its target is not known. Graves' hyperthyroidism was deemed stable given no ophthalmopathy progression within 18 months. Patients were excluded because of uncontrolled infection, other autoimmune disease, pregnancy or lactation. This record comes from a study of T cells in Graves' hyperthyroidism and ophthalmopathy. Study context: Initial diagnosis, before any treatment, was when peripheral blood was collected. General observations from the study: In the analysis, a 13 V-J model separated ophthalmopathy from stable hyperthyroidism.

The TCR beta CDR3 regions underwent amplification using RNA transcripts as the source. The study used the HTBI primer set for a first-round RT-PCR of the TCR CDR3. A single record per CDR3 protein comes from TCRdb applying MiXCR to the multiplex PCR reads. The sample contains 350,000 to 450,000 distinct CDR3 sequences, approximately 15% of which appear only once. The receptor comes from an older woman with Graves' hyperthyroidism. Sequences were obtained from blood.

CDR3 sequence: CASSPDNNQPQHF. The CDR3 coding sequence is TGTGCCAGCAGCCCCGATAACAATCAGCCCCAGCATTTT. The gene calls are TRBV11-1 and TRBJ1-5; no reliable D call. V was shortened by 5 bases and J by 3 bases, with 8 bases between the two germline ends. Germline CDR1 and CDR2: SGHAT and FQDESV (reference sequence). The CDR3 consists of 13 residues.